Below are 23 T cell receptor beta chains sequenced from a single sample in a study of siplizumab effects on memory and regulatory T cells. Assay: immunoSEQ multiplex PCR; the TCRdb copy retains only in-frame clones and omits some. The top ten clones hold over 1.5% of a sample with under 100,000 clones, about 91% of them seen once. Sequencing was carried out using Tregs sorted from blood. These receptors all come from a human donor in good health.

The chain couples TRBV19 to TRBJ2-1, with TRBD2 as a possible D gene (6 bases). Germline lookup yields CDR1 LNHDA and CDR2 SQIVND (reference sequence). V was clipped by 10 bases and J by 0 bases, with 19 bases between them. CDR3 length equals 16 residues. The chain's CDR3 is CATRSRGTLSYNEQFF. The CDR3 DNA reads TGTGCCACCCGCTCTCGGGGGACTCTCTCCTACAATGAGCAGTTCTTC.

The V call is TRBV5-1, the J call TRBJ1-1; TRBD1 matches 8 bases. The V segment lost 3 bases and the J segment 1 base; nucleotides outside the gene matches: 2. The CDR3 sequence is 14 residues long. The V gene's germline CDR1 is SGHRS and CDR2 YFSETQ. DNA of the CDR3: TGCGCCAGCAGCTCAGGGGGCGCGAACACTGAAGCTTTCTTT. It is translated as CASSSGGANTEAFF. Drawing the rest from reference TRBV5-1 and TRBJ1-1, the complete variable domain is KAGVTQTPRYLIKTRGQQVTLSCSPISGHRSVSWYQQTPGQGLQFLFEYFSETQRNKGNFPGRFSGRQFSNSRSEMNVSTLELGDSALYLCASSSGGANTEAFFGQGTRLTVV.

The chain joins TRBV6-5 to TRBJ1-1, with 10 positions matching TRBD1. Germline V gene lookup returns CDR1 MNHEY and CDR2 SVGAGI. The CDR3 runs to 12 residues. Trimming at V came to 7 bases and at J to 10 bases, leaving 6 bases not matched to a gene. Here the CDR3 DNA reads TGTGCCAGCACTACAGGACAGGGGGGAGCTTTCTTT. It codes for CASTTGQGGAFF.

CDR3 coding DNA: TGTGCCCGTGACAGGGAGGACAATGAGCAGTTCTTC. Its translation: CARDREDNEQFF. The chain recombines TRBV30 with TRBJ2-1; D might be TRBD1 (7 bases). Trimming took 8 bases from V and 5 from J, leaving 13 bases between them. Germline lookup yields CDR1 GTSNPN and CDR2 SVGIG (reference sequence). This CDR3 region has 12 residues.

V usage is TRBV18 and J usage is TRBJ2-2; TRBD1 matches 11 bases. CDR1 and CDR2 (germline): KGHSH, LQKENI. The trim removed 6 bases at V and 5 bases at J, leaving 5 bases unmatched. The length of the CDR3 is 15 residues. The CDR3 DNA follows: TGTGCCAGCTCGCGGGACAGGGGGAAGACCGGGGAGCTGTTTTTT. This codes for CASSRDRGKTGELFF.

The V and J genes are TRBV4-1 and TRBJ2-5; D may be TRBD1 (6 bases). The V end was cut by 3 bases, the J end by 5 bases, with 10 bases between. The CDR3 is made up of 13 amino acids. Germline CDR1 MGHRA, CDR2 YSYEKL. CDR3 amino acids: CASSQSGVETQYF. CDR3 nucleotide sequence: TGCGCCAGCAGCCAGTCAGGGGTGGAGACCCAGTACTTC.

CDR3 sequence (DNA): TGTGCCAGCAGCTTCCGGACTAGCAGCTCTGGGGCCAACGTCCTGACTTTC. Protein product: CASSFRTSSSGANVLTF. The V and J genes are TRBV5-5 and TRBJ2-6; 8 nucleotides agree with TRBD2. Unmatched junction bases numbered 4, after V lost 2 bases and J lost 0 bases. CDR1 is SGHKS and CDR2 is YYEKEE in the germline V gene (reference sequence). This CDR3 spans 17 amino acids.

This chain joins TRBV7-2 and TRBJ2-5; 10 nucleotides align to TRBD2. The CDR3 is made up of 15 amino acids. Germline loops: CDR1 SGHTA, CDR2 FQGNSA. V lost 2 bases and J lost 5; bases outside the gene matches: 5. CDR3 amino acids: CASSLSGGGMETQYF. As DNA, the CDR3 is TGTGCCAGCAGCTTAAGCGGGGGGGGGATGGAGACCCAGTACTTC.

The chain recombines TRBV30 with TRBJ2-5, with 8 bases matching TRBD2. This CDR3 contains 15 residues. The V and J ends lost 5 bases and 4 bases, in that order; junction bases with no gene match: 12. Germline CDR1 reads GTSNPN; CDR2 reads SVGIG (reference sequence). CDR3 residues: CAWDLTRSGGETQYF. The CDR3 DNA sequence: TGTGCCTGGGACCTCACCAGAAGCGGGGGAGAGACCCAGTACTTC.

The V call is TRBV29-1, the J call TRBJ2-2; D is unresolved. There are 13 residues in the CDR3. Trimming cost V 4 bases and J 6 bases, with 12 bases left between them. CDR1 is SQVTM and CDR2 is ANQGSEA in the germline V gene. CDR3 nucleotides: TGCAGCGTTGGAACCCCCACCCCCGGGGAGCTGTTTTTT. This encodes CSVGTPTPGELFF.

The J gene is TRBJ2-7, the V gene TRBV5-6, with 8 nucleotides matching TRBD2. The ends lost 5 bases at V and 3 bases at J; junction bases unmatched: 10. In germline, CDR1 is SGHDT, CDR2 YYEEEE. CDR3 length: 15 amino acids. CDR3 sequence: CASRGRGALHYEQYF. The CDR3 coding sequence is TGTGCCAGCAGAGGGCGGGGGGCCCTACACTACGAGCAGTACTTC. The variable domain in full, with the rest retrieved from reference TRBV5-6 and TRBJ2-7, is DAGVTQSPTHLIKTRGQQVTLRCSPKSGHDTVSWYQQALGQGPQFIFQYYEEEERQRGNFPDRFSGHQFPNYSSELNVNALLLGDSALYLCASRGRGALHYEQYFGPGTRLTVT.

As DNA, the CDR3 is TGTGCCAGCAGTGAACAGCGGGGAGAGTACGAGCAGTACTTC. This codes for CASSEQRGEYEQYF. The V and J genes are TRBV2 and TRBJ2-7, with 7 bases matching TRBD2. Germline CDR1 and CDR2: SNHLY and FYNNEI. The ends lost 2 bases at V and 4 bases at J; junction bases unmatched: 5. The CDR3 is 14 residues long.

J is TRBJ1-4 and V is TRBV6-6; D ambiguous. The CDR3 has 15 residues. CDR1 is MNHNY and CDR2 is SVGAGI in the germline V gene (reference sequence). Trimming took 2 bases from V and 6 from J, leaving 13 bases between them. The CDR3 nucleotides read TGTGCCAGCAGTTACCTGGACGGCCCTTATGAAAAACTGTTTTTT. Translation gives CASSYLDGPYEKLFF.

This rearrangement joins TRBV10-2 to TRBJ2-2; 8 nucleotides agree with TRBD2. The length of the CDR3 is 17 residues. Looked up from germline, CDR1 is WSHSY and CDR2 is SAAADI. After removal of 1 base from V and 3 bases from J, the junction contained 7 bases not matched to a gene. The CDR3 nucleotides read TGCGCCAGCAGTGAGTTGGCGGGGGGCCGATACACCGGGGAGCTGTTTTTT. It yields the protein CASSELAGGRYTGELFF.

This chain joins TRBV6-4 and TRBJ1-1; D gene uncertain. The CDR3 runs to 14 residues. Germline values: CDR1 MRHNA, CDR2 SNTAGT. Deletions cut 7 bases from V and 1 base from J, with 13 bases between. CDR3 region: CASKRTPSNTEAFF. The CDR3 nucleotides read TGTGCCAGCAAACGGACCCCTTCGAACACTGAAGCTTTCTTT.

The chain joins TRBV6-1 to TRBJ1-1; no clear D. Trimming took 7 bases from V and 1 from J, leaving 13 bases between them. Looked up from germline, CDR1 is MNHNS and CDR2 is SASEGT. This CDR3 region has 14 residues. The CDR3 DNA reads TGTGCCAGCAAGTCACTACAGACGAACACTGAAGCTTTCTTT. This gives the protein CASKSLQTNTEAFF.

This clone was observed a few times. This chain uses TRBV4-1 with TRBJ1-1; 7 bases line up with TRBD1. Germline V gene data show CDR1 as MGHRA and CDR2 as YSYEKL. The CDR3 covers 14 residues. V was clipped by 5 bases and J by 4 bases; unmatched bases: 7. The CDR3 DNA follows: TGCGCCAGCAGCTTCGACAGGGCGGTCACTGAAGCTTTCTTT. Translating gives CASSFDRAVTEAFF.

The CDR3 reads CASSYVSEAFF. Here the CDR3 DNA reads TGTGCCAGCAGTTACGTTAGTGAAGCTTTCTTT. The V and J genes are TRBV6-6 and TRBJ1-1; D unclear. Germline CDR1 is MNHNY and CDR2 is SVGAGI (reference sequence). This CDR3 spans 11 amino acids. The V end was cut by 2 bases, the J end by 7 bases, with 5 bases between.

V usage is TRBV10-3 and J usage is TRBJ1-3, with a weak D call TRBD1 (5 bases). The ends were cut back, 0 bases at V and 4 bases at J, with 10 bases in the middle. Germline V lookup: CDR1 ENHRY, CDR2 SYGVKD. The CDR3 is 15 amino acids. The CDR3 DNA follows: TGTGCCATCAGTGAGTCCGCGGGGACCGGAAACACCATATATTTT. Its protein is CAISESAGTGNTIYF.

The genes are TRBV12-5 and TRBJ2-1; a weak D match, TRBD2 (5 bases). V shed 6 bases and J shed 5 bases, with 14 bases lying between them. From germline, CDR1 is LGHNT and CDR2 FRNRAP. The CDR3 spans 14 residues. The CDR3 loop is CASGRGREHNEQFF. CDR3 DNA: TGTGCTAGTGGCCGCGGTCGGGAACACAATGAGCAGTTCTTC.

The J gene is TRBJ1-2, the V gene TRBV10-3; weak D call: TRBD1 (5 bases). This CDR3 region has 14 residues. From germline, CDR1 is ENHRY and CDR2 SYGVKD. The V end was cut by 8 bases, the J end by 3 bases, with 16 bases between. As DNA, the CDR3 is TGTGCCATCTCCGTCTCAGGGTATGACTATGGCTACACCTTC. Encoded protein: CAISVSGYDYGYTF.

This chain joins TRBV2 and TRBJ1-2, with a possible D match to TRBD1 (5 bases). The V and J ends lost 6 bases and 6 bases respectively, with 17 bases between them. The CDR3 consists of 14 residues. Germline CDR1 is SNHLY and CDR2 is FYNNEI. The CDR3 is CASSRREGQDGYTF. In nucleotides, the CDR3 is TGTGCCAGCAGCCGAAGGGAGGGGCAGGATGGCTACACCTTC.

This clone was recorded a few times. The CDR3 nucleotides read TGTGCCAGCAGCACTTCGACAGGAGGGGAATACGAGCAGTACTTC. As protein: CASSTSTGGEYEQYF. This chain joins TRBV21-1 and TRBJ2-7. TRBV21-1 counts as a pseudogene. The CDR3 runs to 15 residues.